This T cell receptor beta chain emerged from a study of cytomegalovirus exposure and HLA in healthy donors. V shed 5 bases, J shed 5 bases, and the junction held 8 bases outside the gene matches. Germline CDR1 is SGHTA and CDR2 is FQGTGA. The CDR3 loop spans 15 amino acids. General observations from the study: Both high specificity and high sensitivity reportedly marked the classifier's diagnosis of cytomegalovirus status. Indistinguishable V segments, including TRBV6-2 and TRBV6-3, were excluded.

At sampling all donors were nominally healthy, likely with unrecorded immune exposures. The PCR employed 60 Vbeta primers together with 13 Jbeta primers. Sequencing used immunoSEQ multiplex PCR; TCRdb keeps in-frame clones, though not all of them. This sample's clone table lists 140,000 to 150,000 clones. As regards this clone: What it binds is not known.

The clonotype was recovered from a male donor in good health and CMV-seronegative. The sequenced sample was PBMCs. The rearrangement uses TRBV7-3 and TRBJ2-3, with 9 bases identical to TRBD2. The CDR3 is CASSPGLALVDTQYF. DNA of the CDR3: TGTGCCAGCAGCCCCGGACTAGCGTTGGTAGATACGCAGTATTTT.